Below, 13 T cell receptor beta chains from the same sample are listed, as sequenced in a study of T cells in localized non-small cell lung cancer. Measured with immunoSEQ multiplex PCR; TCRdb has only the in-frame clones, and not every one. Of about 8,000 clones listed, approximately 87% are singletons. The sample here was peripheral blood, taken before any cancer treatment. The source of these receptors is a male donor at least 60 years old with stage III lung adenocarcinoma.

CDR3 in DNA: TGTGCCAGCAGTACGGGACGTAACGAGCAGTACTTC. It encodes CASSTGRNEQYF. The genes are TRBV6-5 and TRBJ2-7, with D perhaps being TRBD1 or TRBD2 (5 bases each). Germline-derived CDR1 and CDR2 are MNHEY and SVGAGI. The CDR3 spans 12 residues. Trimming left V 5 bases short and J 5 bases short, with 10 bases between.

The chain has TRBV5-4 and TRBJ1-1; TRBD1 matches at 11 bases. This CDR3 is 15 amino acids long. V was clipped by 4 bases and J by 5 bases; unmatched bases: 7. Germline assignment: CDR1 SGHNT and CDR2 YYREEE (reference sequence). As DNA, the CDR3 is TGTGCCAGCAGCCTTGGCGGGACAGGGGGGACTGAAGCTTTCTTT. Its translation is CASSLGGTGGTEAFF.

The CDR3 nucleotides read TGTGCCAGCAGCCCTCGGGACACCTCTGGAAACACCATATATTTT. It yields the protein CASSPRDTSGNTIYF. This sequence joins TRBV11-2 and TRBJ1-3; possibly TRBD1 for D (6 bases). V lost 5 bases to trimming and J lost 0 bases, with 11 bases between them. Germline V lookup: CDR1 SGHAT, CDR2 FQNNGV. CDR3 size: 15 residues.

The chain carries TRBV6-1 and TRBJ1-2, with D unresolved. Germline-derived CDR1 and CDR2 are MNHNS and SASEGT. This CDR3 comprises 12 residues. Trimming left V 5 bases short and J 4 bases short, with 8 bases between. In DNA form, the CDR3 reads TGTGCCAGCAGTATCGGAATCTATGGCTACACCTTC. Its protein is CASSIGIYGYTF.

The V gene is TRBV11-3, the J gene TRBJ1-3, with a possible D match to TRBD1 (6 bases). There are 15 residues in the CDR3. Germline V gene data show CDR1 as SGHNT and CDR2 as YENEEA. V lost 2 bases, J lost 3 bases, and 11 bases lay in between. CDR3 residues: CASSLRAGDGNTIYF. The CDR3 DNA reads TGTGCCAGCAGCTTAAGGGCAGGGGATGGAAACACCATATATTTT.

The chain carries TRBV19 and TRBJ2-3; TRBD2 matches at 8 bases. This CDR3 is built from 16 residues. From germline, CDR1 is LNHDA and CDR2 SQIVND (reference sequence). Trimming removed 5 bases from V and 6 bases from J; junction bases left unmatched: 13. The CDR3 nucleotides read TGTGCCAGTAGTTCAGGACTAGCCTCGTTTTCCGATACGCAGTATTTT. The encoded protein is CASSSGLASFSDTQYF.

The rearrangement joins TRBV27 to TRBJ2-5; 7 bases fit TRBD2. V shed 8 bases and J 4 bases; nucleotides not matched to a gene: 7. Per germline, CDR1 MNHEY and CDR2 SMNVEV (reference sequence). The CDR3 extends over 13 amino acids. The CDR3 nucleotides read TGTGCCAGCTCAGATTCGGGAGGAGAGACCCAGTACTTC. It yields the protein CASSDSGGETQYF.

The chain recombines TRBV5-1 with TRBJ2-3; 12 bases are shared with TRBD1. The CDR3 spans 16 residues. Trimming cost V 5 bases and J 7 bases; bases outside gene matches: 11. Germline-derived CDR1 and CDR2 are SGHRS and YFSETQ. This CDR3 reads CASRASGGQGANTQYF. CDR3 nucleotides: TGCGCCAGCAGAGCGTCGGGGGGACAGGGGGCTAATACGCAGTATTTT.

The chain combines TRBV11-2 with TRBJ1-5, with 9 bases that match TRBD1. The germline V gene encodes CDR1 SGHAT and CDR2 FQNNGV. The V segment lost 3 bases and the J segment 3 bases; nucleotides outside the gene matches: 3. CDR3 length: 15 amino acids. The CDR3 bases are TGTGCCAGCAGCTTGGACAGGGGCCTCAATCAGCCCCAGCATTTT. This sequence encodes CASSLDRGLNQPQHF.

This sequence joins TRBV5-1 and TRBJ1-2; tentatively, D is TRBD1 (6 bases). Trimming took 0 bases from V and 4 from J, leaving 22 bases between them. Germline V gene lookup returns CDR1 SGHRS and CDR2 YFSETQ. The CDR3 extends over 18 amino acids. The chain's CDR3 is CASSLGPRRTDQTYGYTF. CDR3 sequence (DNA): TGCGCCAGCAGCTTGGGCCCCCGAAGGACAGATCAAACCTATGGCTACACCTTC.

The chain uses TRBV19 and TRBJ2-7, with 12 nucleotides matching TRBD2. The germline V gene encodes CDR1 LNHDA and CDR2 SQIVND (reference sequence). Losses at the gene ends were 6 bases for V and 1 base for J; bases not matched to a gene: 16. CDR3 size: 19 residues. CDR3 region: CASSLNRLAGVGGSYEQYF. Written as DNA, the CDR3 is TGTGCCAGTAGCCTCAATAGACTAGCGGGAGTAGGAGGGTCCTACGAGCAGTACTTC.

The chain couples TRBV19 to TRBJ2-1, with 12 nucleotides matching TRBD2. The CDR3 extends over 16 amino acids. Germline assignment: CDR1 LNHDA and CDR2 SQIVND (reference sequence). V shed 3 bases, J shed 9 bases, and the junction held 9 bases outside the gene matches. The CDR3 region is CASSISTSGSRGEQFF. The CDR3 bases are TGTGCCAGTAGTATCTCGACTAGCGGGAGTAGGGGTGAGCAGTTCTTC.

The rearrangement uses TRBV5-4 and TRBJ1-2; unclear D gene. V lost 3 bases and J 4 bases, leaving 10 bases between the germline ends. The germline V gene has CDR1 SGHNT and CDR2 YYREEE (reference sequence). The CDR3 has 13 amino acids. The CDR3 DNA reads as TGTGCCAGCAGCTCCGTAGACGGCTATGGCTACACCTTC. Translating gives CASSSVDGYGYTF.